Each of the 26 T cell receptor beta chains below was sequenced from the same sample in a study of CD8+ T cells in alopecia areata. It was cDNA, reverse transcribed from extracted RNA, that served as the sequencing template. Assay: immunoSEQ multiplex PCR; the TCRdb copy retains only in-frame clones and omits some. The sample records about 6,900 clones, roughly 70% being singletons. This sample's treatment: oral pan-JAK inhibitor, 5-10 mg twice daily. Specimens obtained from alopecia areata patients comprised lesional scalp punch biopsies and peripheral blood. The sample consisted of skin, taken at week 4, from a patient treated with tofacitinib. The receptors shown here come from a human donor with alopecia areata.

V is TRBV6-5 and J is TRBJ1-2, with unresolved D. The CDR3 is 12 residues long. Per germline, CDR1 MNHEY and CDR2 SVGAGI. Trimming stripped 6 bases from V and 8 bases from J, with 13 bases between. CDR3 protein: CASRHSGEGYTF. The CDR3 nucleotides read TGTGCCAGCAGACATTCTGGAGAAGGCTACACCTTC.

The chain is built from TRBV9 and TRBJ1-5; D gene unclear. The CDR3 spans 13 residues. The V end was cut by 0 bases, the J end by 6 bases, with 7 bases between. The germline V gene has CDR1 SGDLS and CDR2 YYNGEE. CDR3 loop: CASSVAGGQPQHF. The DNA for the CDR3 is TGTGCCAGCAGCGTAGCTGGAGGTCAGCCCCAGCATTTT.

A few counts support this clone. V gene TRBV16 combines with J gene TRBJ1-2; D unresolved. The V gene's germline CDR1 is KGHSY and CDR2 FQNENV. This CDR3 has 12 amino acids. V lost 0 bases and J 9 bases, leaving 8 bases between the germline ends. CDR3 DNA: TGTGCCAGCAGCCAATCGGTCAGTCGCTACACCTTC. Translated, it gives CASSQSVSRYTF.

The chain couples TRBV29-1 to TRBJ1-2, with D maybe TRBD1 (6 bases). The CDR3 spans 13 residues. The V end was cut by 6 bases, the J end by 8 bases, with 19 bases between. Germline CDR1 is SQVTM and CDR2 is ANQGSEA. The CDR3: CSVGGRSQEGYTF. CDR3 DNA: TGCAGCGTAGGGGGAAGGTCCCAGGAAGGCTACACCTTC.

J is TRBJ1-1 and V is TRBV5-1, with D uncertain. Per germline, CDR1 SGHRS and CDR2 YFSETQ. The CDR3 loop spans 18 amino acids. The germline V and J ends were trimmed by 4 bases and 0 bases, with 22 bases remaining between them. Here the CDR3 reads CASSEYLRTAPMNTEAFF. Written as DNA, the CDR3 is TGCGCCAGCAGCGAATATTTGAGGACCGCCCCGATGAACACTGAAGCTTTCTTT.

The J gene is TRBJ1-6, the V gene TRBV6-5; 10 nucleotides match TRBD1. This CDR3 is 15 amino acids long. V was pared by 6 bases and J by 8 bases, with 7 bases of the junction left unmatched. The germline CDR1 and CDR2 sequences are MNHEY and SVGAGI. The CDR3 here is CASRTTGQGYSPLHF. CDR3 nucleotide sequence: TGTGCCAGCAGAACTACGGGACAGGGGTATTCACCCCTCCACTTT.

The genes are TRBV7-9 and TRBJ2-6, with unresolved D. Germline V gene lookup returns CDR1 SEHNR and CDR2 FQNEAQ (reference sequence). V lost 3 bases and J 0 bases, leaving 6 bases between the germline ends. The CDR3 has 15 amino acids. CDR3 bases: TGTGCCAGCAGCTTTCGAAACTCTGGGGCCAACGTCCTGACTTTC. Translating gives CASSFRNSGANVLTF.

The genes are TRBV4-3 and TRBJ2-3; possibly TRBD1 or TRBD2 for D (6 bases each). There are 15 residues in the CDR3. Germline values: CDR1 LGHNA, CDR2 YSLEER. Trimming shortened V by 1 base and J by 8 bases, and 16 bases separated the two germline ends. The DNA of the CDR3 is TGCGCCAGCAGCCAAGTGATGGTAGGAGGGGGTACGCAGTATTTT. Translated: CASSQVMVGGGTQYF.

CDR3 residues: CATSRPTGGGSNQPQHF. For the CDR3, the DNA is TGTGCCACCAGCAGACCAACAGGGGGTGGAAGCAATCAGCCCCAGCATTTT. J is TRBJ1-5 and V is TRBV15, with 8 bases matching TRBD1. Germline values: CDR1 LNHNV, CDR2 YYDKDF (reference sequence). J was trimmed by 1 base and V by 2 bases; bases with no gene match: 7. This CDR3 comprises 17 residues.

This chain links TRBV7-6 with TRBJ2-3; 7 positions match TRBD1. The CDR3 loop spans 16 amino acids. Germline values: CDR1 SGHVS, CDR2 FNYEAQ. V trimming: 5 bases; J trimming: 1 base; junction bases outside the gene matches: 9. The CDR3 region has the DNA TGTGCCAGCAGCCTAGGGCAAGGGGGCGGCACAGATACGCAGTATTTT. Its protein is CASSLGQGGGTDTQYF.

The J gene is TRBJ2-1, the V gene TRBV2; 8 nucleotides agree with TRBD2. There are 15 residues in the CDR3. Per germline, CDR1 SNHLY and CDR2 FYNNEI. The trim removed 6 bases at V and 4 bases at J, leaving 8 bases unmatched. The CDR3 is CASSLLADLYNEQFF. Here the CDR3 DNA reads TGTGCCAGCAGCTTACTAGCGGACCTTTACAATGAGCAGTTCTTC.

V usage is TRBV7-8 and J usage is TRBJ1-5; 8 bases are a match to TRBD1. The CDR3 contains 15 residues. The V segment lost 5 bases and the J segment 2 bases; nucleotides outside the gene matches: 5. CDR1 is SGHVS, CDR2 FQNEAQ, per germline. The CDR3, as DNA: TGTGCCAGCAGCCTCGACAGGGGCGGCAATCAGCCCCAGCATTTT. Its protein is CASSLDRGGNQPQHF. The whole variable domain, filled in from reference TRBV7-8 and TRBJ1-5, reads GAGVSQSPRYKVAKRGQDVALRCDPISGHVSLFWYQQALGQGPEFLTYFQNEAQLDKSGLPSDRFFAERPEGSVSTLKIQRTQQEDSAVYLCASSLDRGGNQPQHFGDGTRLSIL.

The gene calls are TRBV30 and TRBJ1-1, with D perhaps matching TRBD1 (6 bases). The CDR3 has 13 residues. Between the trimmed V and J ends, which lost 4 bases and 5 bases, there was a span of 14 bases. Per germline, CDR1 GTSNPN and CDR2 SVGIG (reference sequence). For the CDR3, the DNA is TGTGCCTGGACGGCCCAGGGGCTTACTGAAGCTTTCTTT. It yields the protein CAWTAQGLTEAFF.

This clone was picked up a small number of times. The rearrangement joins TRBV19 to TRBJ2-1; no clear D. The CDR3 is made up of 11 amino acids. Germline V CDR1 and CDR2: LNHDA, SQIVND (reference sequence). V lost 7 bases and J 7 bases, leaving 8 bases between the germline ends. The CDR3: CASTHGNEQFF. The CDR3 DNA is TGTGCCAGTACCCATGGGAATGAGCAGTTCTTC.

The DNA of the CDR3 is TGCGCCAGCAGCTTGAGGATGATGGACAGGGGGATGAACACTGAAGCTTTCTTT. Its translation is CASSLRMMDRGMNTEAFF. The chain uses TRBV5-1 and TRBJ1-1; TRBD1 matches at 10 bases. Germline loops: CDR1 SGHRS, CDR2 YFSETQ. V shed 1 base, J shed 0 bases, and the junction held 9 bases outside the gene matches. The CDR3 has 18 residues.

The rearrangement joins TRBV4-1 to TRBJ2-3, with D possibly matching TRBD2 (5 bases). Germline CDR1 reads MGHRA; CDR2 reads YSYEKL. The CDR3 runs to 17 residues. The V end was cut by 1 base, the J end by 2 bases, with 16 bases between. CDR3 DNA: TGCGCCAGCAGCCAAGGCCTCTGGAGCGGACCCACAGATACGCAGTATTTT. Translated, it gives CASSQGLWSGPTDTQYF.

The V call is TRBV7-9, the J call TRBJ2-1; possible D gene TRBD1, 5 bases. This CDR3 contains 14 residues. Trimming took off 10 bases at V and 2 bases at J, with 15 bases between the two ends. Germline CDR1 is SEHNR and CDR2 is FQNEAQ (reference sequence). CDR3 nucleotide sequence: TGTGCCACCTCGGAGCAGGGCGCCTACAATGAGCAGTTCTTC. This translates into CATSEQGAYNEQFF.

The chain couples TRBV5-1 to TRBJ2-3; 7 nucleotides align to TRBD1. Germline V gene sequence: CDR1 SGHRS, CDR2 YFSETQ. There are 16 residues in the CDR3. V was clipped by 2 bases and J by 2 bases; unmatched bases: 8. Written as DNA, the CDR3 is TGCGCCAGCAGCTTATCGCCGGGACAGAACACAGATACGCAGTATTTT. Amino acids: CASSLSPGQNTDTQYF.

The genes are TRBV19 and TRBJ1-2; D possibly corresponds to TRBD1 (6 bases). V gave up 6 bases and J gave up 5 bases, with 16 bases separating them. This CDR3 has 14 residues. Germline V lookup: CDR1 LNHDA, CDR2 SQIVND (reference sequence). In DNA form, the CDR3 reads TGTGCCAGTAGATTACAGGGAGTAAATTATGGCTACACCTTC. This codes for CASRLQGVNYGYTF.

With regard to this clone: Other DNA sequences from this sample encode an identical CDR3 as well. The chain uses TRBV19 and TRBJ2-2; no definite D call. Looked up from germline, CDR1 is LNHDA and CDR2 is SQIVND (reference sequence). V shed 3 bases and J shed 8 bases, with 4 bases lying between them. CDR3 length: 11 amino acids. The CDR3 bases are TGTGCCAGTAGTATGGGGGGGGAGCTGTTTTTT. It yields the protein CASSMGGELFF.

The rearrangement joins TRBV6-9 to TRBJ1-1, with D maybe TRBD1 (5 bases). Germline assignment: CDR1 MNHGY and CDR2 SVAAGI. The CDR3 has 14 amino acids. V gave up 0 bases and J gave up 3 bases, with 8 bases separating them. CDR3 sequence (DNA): TGTGCCAGCAGTTATTCGACAGCCCACACTGAAGCTTTCTTT. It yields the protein CASSYSTAHTEAFF.

The CDR3 bases are TGCGCCAGCAGCCAACCCCGCCGGAGGGACGAGCAGTACTTC. Its translation is CASSQPRRRDEQYF. The chain combines TRBV4-3 with TRBJ2-7; tentatively, D is TRBD2 (6 bases). This CDR3 contains 14 residues. V was shortened by 2 bases and J by 5 bases, with 13 bases between the two germline ends. Germline CDR1 and CDR2: LGHNA and YSLEER.

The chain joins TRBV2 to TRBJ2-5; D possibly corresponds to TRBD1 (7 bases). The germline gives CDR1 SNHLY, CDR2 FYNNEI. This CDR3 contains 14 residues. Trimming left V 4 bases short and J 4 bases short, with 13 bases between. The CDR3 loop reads CASSVGGGGETQYF. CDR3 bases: TGTGCCAGCAGTGTCGGAGGGGGCGGAGAGACCCAGTACTTC.

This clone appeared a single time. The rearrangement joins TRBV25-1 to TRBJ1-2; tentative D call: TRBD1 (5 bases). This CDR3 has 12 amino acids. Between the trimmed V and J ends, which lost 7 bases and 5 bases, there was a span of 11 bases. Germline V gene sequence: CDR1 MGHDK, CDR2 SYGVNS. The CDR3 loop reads CASNGALYGYTF. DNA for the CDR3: TGTGCCAGCAATGGGGCTTTATATGGCTACACCTTC.

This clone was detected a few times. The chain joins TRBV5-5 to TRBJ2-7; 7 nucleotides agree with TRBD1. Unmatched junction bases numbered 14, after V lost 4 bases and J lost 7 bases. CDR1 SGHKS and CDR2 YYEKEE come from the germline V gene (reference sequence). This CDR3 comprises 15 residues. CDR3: CASSRDSAMGREQYF. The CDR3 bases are TGTGCCAGCAGCCGGGACAGTGCTATGGGGAGAGAGCAGTACTTC.

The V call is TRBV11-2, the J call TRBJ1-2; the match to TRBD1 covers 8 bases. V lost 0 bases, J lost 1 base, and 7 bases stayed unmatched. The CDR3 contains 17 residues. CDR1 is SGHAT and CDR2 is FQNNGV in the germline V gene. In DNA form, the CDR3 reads TGTGCCAGCAGCTTAGATTGGGCAACAGGGGGTAACTATGGCTACACCTTC. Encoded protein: CASSLDWATGGNYGYTF.